The 9 T cell receptor beta chains given below trace back to one sample, sequenced in a study of cytomegalovirus exposure and HLA in healthy donors. Amplification used 60 Vbeta primers and 13 Jbeta primers. Assay: immunoSEQ multiplex PCR; the TCRdb copy retains only in-frame clones and omits some. The sample has about 140,000 clones. Material for sequencing was PBMCs. The receptors were gathered from a man aged 35 to 55 in good health and CMV-seronegative.

The CDR3 DNA sequence: TGTGCCAGCAGCTTACGGTCCAATCAGCCCCAGCATTTT. Its protein product is CASSLRSNQPQHF. The chain employs TRBV7-2 and TRBJ1-5; D gene unclear. The germline V gene encodes CDR1 SGHTA and CDR2 FQGNSA. The CDR3 spans 13 residues. Trimming shortened V by 2 bases and J by 3 bases, and 5 bases separated the two germline ends.

This chain joins TRBV2 and TRBJ1-2, with TRBD1 as a possible D gene (6 bases). V dropped 1 base and J dropped 9 bases, with 12 bases sitting between them. From germline, CDR1 is SNHLY and CDR2 FYNNEI. This CDR3 contains 13 residues. CDR3 protein: CASSEEQGSSYTF. For the CDR3, the DNA is TGTGCCAGCAGTGAAGAGCAGGGGAGTAGCTACACCTTC.

V gene TRBV5-5 combines with J gene TRBJ2-2, with D possibly matching TRBD2 (6 bases). CDR3 length: 14 amino acids. The V gene lost 1 base and the J gene lost 3 bases, with 7 bases spanning the gap. CDR1 is SGHKS and CDR2 is YYEKEE in the germline V gene (reference sequence). CDR3 region: CASSLLADTGELFF. The CDR3 nucleotides read TGTGCCAGCAGCTTGTTAGCGGACACCGGGGAGCTGTTTTTT. Based on the CDR3 plus reference TRBV5-5 and TRBJ2-2, the full variable domain is DAGVTQSPTHLIKTRGQQVTLRCSPISGHKSVSWYQQVLGQGPQFIFQYYEKEERGRGNFPDRFSARQFPNYSSELNVNALLLGDSALYLCASSLLADTGELFFGEGSRLTVL.

The V and J genes are TRBV6-1 and TRBJ2-3; tentative D call: TRBD2 (5 bases). Germline CDR1 is MNHNS and CDR2 is SASEGT. The CDR3 spans 12 residues. The germline V and J ends were trimmed by 6 bases and 2 bases, with 6 bases remaining between them. CDR3 DNA: TGTGCCAGCAGGGGAGCCACAGATACGCAGTATTTT. Encoded protein: CASRGATDTQYF.

This chain links TRBV5-6 with TRBJ2-1; no reliable D call. CDR1 SGHDT and CDR2 YYEEEE come from the germline V gene. The CDR3 extends over 12 amino acids. V gave up 4 bases and J gave up 5 bases, with 7 bases separating them. Here the CDR3 DNA reads TGTGCCAGCAGCAGACAAAACAATGAGCAGTTCTTC. Translating it yields CASSRQNNEQFF.

V usage is TRBV18 and J usage is TRBJ2-2; D is unclear. CDR3 length equals 15 residues. V lost 2 bases to trimming and J lost 1 base, with 8 bases between them. The germline V gene encodes CDR1 KGHSH and CDR2 LQKENI. The CDR3 region is CASSPKAGNTGELFF. CDR3 coding DNA: TGTGCCAGCTCACCAAAGGCAGGGAACACCGGGGAGCTGTTTTTT.

The chain links TRBV5-1 to TRBJ2-5; 8 bases agree with TRBD1. CDR3 size: 15 residues. The V segment lost 7 bases and the J segment 4 bases; nucleotides outside the gene matches: 12. Per the germline V gene, CDR1 is SGHRS and CDR2 is YFSETQ. The CDR3 DNA reads TGCGCCAGCTACCAGGGGGCCACCGTATTAGAGACCCAGTACTTC. It translates to CASYQGATVLETQYF. Filled out from reference TRBV5-1 and TRBJ2-5, the complete variable domain reads KAGVTQTPRYLIKTRGQQVTLSCSPISGHRSVSWYQQTPGQGLQFLFEYFSETQRNKGNFPGRFSGRQFSNSRSEMNVSTLELGDSALYLCASYQGATVLETQYFGPGTRLLVL.

V and J are TRBV18 and TRBJ2-1; D is uncertain. This CDR3 spans 13 amino acids. The germline V gene encodes CDR1 KGHSH and CDR2 LQKENI. The V gene lost 2 bases and the J gene lost 10 bases, with 12 bases spanning the gap. This CDR3 reads CASSPNEQSEQFF. CDR3 bases: TGTGCCAGCTCACCAAATGAACAGTCCGAGCAGTTCTTC. Full variable domain (remainder filled in from reference TRBV18 and TRBJ2-1): NAGVMQNPRHLVRRRGQEARLRCSPMKGHSHVYWYRQLPEEGLKFMVYLQKENIIDESGMPKERFSAEFPKEGPSILRIQQVVRGDSAAYFCASSPNEQSEQFFGPGTRLTVL.

The CDR3 nucleotides are TGTGCCAGCAGCCCCAACCGGGTGGGGGGTTCCGGCTACACCTTC. Its translation is CASSPNRVGGSGYTF. The gene calls are TRBV6-5 and TRBJ1-2; weak D call: TRBD1 (5 bases). CDR1 MNHEY and CDR2 SVGAGI come from the germline V gene. The CDR3 extends over 15 amino acids. With 6 bases removed from V and 8 bases from J, the gap between germline ends came to 22 bases.